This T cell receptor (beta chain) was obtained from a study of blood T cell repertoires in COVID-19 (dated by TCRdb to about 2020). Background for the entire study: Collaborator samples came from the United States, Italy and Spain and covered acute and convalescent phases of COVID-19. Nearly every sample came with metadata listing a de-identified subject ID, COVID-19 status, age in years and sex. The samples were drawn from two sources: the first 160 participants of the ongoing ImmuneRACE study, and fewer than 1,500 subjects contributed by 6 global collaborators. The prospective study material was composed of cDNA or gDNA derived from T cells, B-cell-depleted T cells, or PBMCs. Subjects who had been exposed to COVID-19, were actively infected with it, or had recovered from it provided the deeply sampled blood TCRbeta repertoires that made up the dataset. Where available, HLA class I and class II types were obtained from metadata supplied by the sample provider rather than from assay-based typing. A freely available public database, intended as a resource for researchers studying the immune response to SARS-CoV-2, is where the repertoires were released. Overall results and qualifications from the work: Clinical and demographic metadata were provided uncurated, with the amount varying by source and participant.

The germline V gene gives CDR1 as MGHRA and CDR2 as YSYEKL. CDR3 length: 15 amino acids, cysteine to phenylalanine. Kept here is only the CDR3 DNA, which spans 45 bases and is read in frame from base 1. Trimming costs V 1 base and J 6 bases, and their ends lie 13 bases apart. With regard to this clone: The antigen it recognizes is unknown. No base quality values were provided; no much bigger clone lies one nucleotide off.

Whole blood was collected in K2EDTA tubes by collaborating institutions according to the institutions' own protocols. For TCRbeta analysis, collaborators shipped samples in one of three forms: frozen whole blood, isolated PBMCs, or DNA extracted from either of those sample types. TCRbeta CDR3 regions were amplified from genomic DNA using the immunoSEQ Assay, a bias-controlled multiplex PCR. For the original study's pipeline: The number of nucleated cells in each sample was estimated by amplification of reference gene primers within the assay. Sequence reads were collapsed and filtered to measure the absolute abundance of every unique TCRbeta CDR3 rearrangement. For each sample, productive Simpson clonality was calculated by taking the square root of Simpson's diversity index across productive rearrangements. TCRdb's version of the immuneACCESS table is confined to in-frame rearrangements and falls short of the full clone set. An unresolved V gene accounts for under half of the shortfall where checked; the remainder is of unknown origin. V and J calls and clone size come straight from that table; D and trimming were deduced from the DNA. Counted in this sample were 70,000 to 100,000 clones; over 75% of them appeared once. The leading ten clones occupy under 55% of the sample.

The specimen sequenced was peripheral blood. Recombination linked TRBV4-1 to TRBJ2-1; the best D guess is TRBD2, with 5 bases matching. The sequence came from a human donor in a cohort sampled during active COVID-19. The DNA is TGCGCCAGCAGCCAAGGGACTCCGGCAATCAATGAGCAGTTCTTC. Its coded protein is CASSQGTPAINEQFF.